A single sample gave rise to the 30 T cell receptor beta chains below, sequenced in a study of resident and recirculating memory T cells in vitiligo. Profiled with immunoSEQ multiplex PCR; TCRdb holds only in-frame clones, not every one. The data show tens of thousands of clones, with about 90% seen just once and about 4.8% held by the top ten. Specimen: blood. The receptors were gathered from a male donor with vitiligo.

The genes are TRBV6-5 and TRBJ1-2; 8 positions agree with TRBD1. There are 15 residues in the CDR3. The germline V gene encodes CDR1 MNHEY and CDR2 SVGAGI. J lost 5 bases, V lost 6 bases, and 11 bases had no gene match. The DNA of the CDR3 is TGTGCCAGCAGGGGGGACAGGAGGGTTTATTATGGCTACACCTTC. Translating it yields CASRGDRRVYYGYTF.

The gene calls are TRBV18 and TRBJ2-5, with D possibly matching TRBD2 (5 bases). V shed 3 bases and J shed 5 bases, with 13 bases lying between them. Germline CDR1 reads KGHSH; CDR2 reads LQKENI. The CDR3 is made up of 14 amino acids. The CDR3 DNA reads TGTGCCAGCTCACCCGCGGGCCTTGCGGAGACCCAGTACTTC. This gives the protein CASSPAGLAETQYF.

This chain uses TRBV10-1 with TRBJ2-1; 9 bases are shared with TRBD1. The CDR3 loop spans 16 amino acids. J gave up 7 bases and V 1 base, and 8 bases lay outside the gene matches. Germline assignment: CDR1 WNHNN and CDR2 SYGVQD (reference sequence). The CDR3 loop is CASSEFRQGVQNEQFF. The CDR3, as DNA: TGCGCCAGCAGTGAGTTCAGACAGGGGGTTCAGAATGAGCAGTTCTTC.

The V gene is TRBV9, the J gene TRBJ2-3, with 8 nucleotides matching TRBD2. CDR1 is SGDLS, CDR2 YYNGEE, per germline. Trimming at V came to 0 bases and at J to 2 bases, leaving 5 bases not matched to a gene. The CDR3 covers 16 residues. The CDR3 reads CASSVESGSFTDTQYF. DNA of the CDR3: TGTGCCAGCAGCGTAGAAAGCGGGAGCTTCACAGATACGCAGTATTTT.

The chain uses TRBV2 and TRBJ2-1; 13 bases fit TRBD2. This CDR3 has 16 residues. After removal of 4 bases from V and 8 bases from J, the junction contained 8 bases not matched to a gene. Germline V gene lookup returns CDR1 SNHLY and CDR2 FYNNEI. Here the CDR3 DNA reads TGTGCCAGCAGTGGAGGACTAGCGGGAGTTATCCATGAGCAGTTCTTC. Translated, it gives CASSGGLAGVIHEQFF.

This clone is a singleton in its sample. This chain connects TRBV18 to TRBJ1-1; TRBD1 agrees at 10 bases. CDR3 length equals 16 residues. Germline-derived CDR1 and CDR2 are KGHSH and LQKENI. The junction had 5 bases not matched to a gene; V was cut back by 1 base and J by 3 bases. CDR3 sequence: CASSPRSGQGDTEAFF. The DNA of the CDR3 is TGTGCCAGCTCACCACGGTCAGGACAGGGGGACACTGAAGCTTTCTTT.

The chain employs TRBV2 and TRBJ2-7, with TRBD1 matching 8 bases. The germline CDR1 and CDR2 sequences are SNHLY and FYNNEI. J lost 3 bases, V lost 3 bases, and 7 bases had no gene match. CDR3 size: 15 residues. This chain's CDR3 is CASSEGKTGVYEQYF. As DNA, the CDR3 is TGTGCCAGCAGTGAGGGAAAGACAGGGGTCTACGAGCAGTACTTC.

The V gene is TRBV5-1, the J gene TRBJ2-1; D possibly corresponds to TRBD1 (5 bases). V was cut by 4 bases and J by 0 bases, with 11 bases left in between. The CDR3 covers 15 residues. From germline, CDR1 is SGHRS and CDR2 YFSETQ. The CDR3 bases are TGCGCCAGCAGCCAAGGACAAACCTCCTACAATGAGCAGTTCTTC. Translation gives CASSQGQTSYNEQFF.

The chain carries TRBV7-9 and TRBJ2-7, with 9 bases matching TRBD1. The CDR3 is 14 residues long. V was pared by 5 bases and J by 2 bases, with 4 bases of the junction left unmatched. Germline V gene sequence: CDR1 SEHNR, CDR2 FQNEAQ (reference sequence). CDR3 DNA sequence: TGTGCCAGCAGCCGACGACAGGGGGCCTACGAGCAGTACTTC. It translates to CASSRRQGAYEQYF.

This rearrangement joins TRBV11-2 to TRBJ2-1; possible D gene TRBD2, 5 bases. This CDR3 has 13 amino acids. Trimming took 2 bases from V and 8 from J, leaving 10 bases between them. Germline lookup yields CDR1 SGHAT and CDR2 FQNNGV. This CDR3 is CASSLTLEDEQFF. The CDR3 DNA is TGTGCCAGCAGCTTAACTTTGGAGGATGAGCAGTTCTTC.

The J gene is TRBJ1-2, the V gene TRBV27; 7 bases line up with TRBD1. The CDR3 is 14 amino acids. Germline loops: CDR1 MNHEY, CDR2 SMNVEV (reference sequence). The V gene end was trimmed by 6 bases and the J gene end by 4 bases; junction bases not matched to a gene: 8. As DNA, the CDR3 is TGTGCCAGCAGCTCGACAGGGTTCGGCTATGGCTACACCTTC. Its protein product is CASSSTGFGYGYTF.

In its sample, this clone was seen a few times. Here the CDR3 reads CASSLIGQGADNEQFF. In DNA, the CDR3 is TGTGCCAGCAGCTTAATTGGGCAGGGGGCGGACAATGAGCAGTTCTTC. The chain has TRBV7-9 and TRBJ2-1, with 8 positions matching TRBD1. The trim removed 2 bases at V and 5 bases at J, leaving 8 bases unmatched. CDR3 length: 16 residues. Germline V gives CDR1 SEHNR, CDR2 FQNEAQ (reference sequence).

This sequence joins TRBV20-1 and TRBJ2-5; the D is unclear. This CDR3 has 11 residues. Germline V gene lookup returns CDR1 DFQATT and CDR2 SNEGSKA (reference sequence). The germline V and J ends were trimmed by 5 bases and 6 bases, with 10 bases remaining between them. The CDR3: CSAEAMKTQYF. The CDR3 coding sequence is TGCAGTGCTGAGGCAATGAAGACCCAGTACTTC.

The CDR3 DNA reads as TGTGCCAGCAGCTTAGTCCCCGGCGGCGTGGATGAGCAGTTCTTC. It translates to CASSLVPGGVDEQFF. V gene TRBV7-9 combines with J gene TRBJ2-1; D is unresolved. Germline V lookup: CDR1 SEHNR, CDR2 FQNEAQ (reference sequence). V lost 1 base to trimming and J lost 8 bases, with 15 bases between them. The CDR3 loop spans 15 amino acids. The full variable domain, in which reference TRBV7-9 and TRBJ2-1 provide the parts outside the CDR3, is DTGVSQNPRHKITKRGQNVTFRCDPISEHNRLYWYRQTLGQGPEFLTYFQNEAQLEKSRLLSDRFSAERPKGSFSTLEIQRTEQGDSAMYLCASSLVPGGVDEQFFGPGTRLTVL.

This clone was seen just once. The rearrangement links TRBV28 to TRBJ2-7; TRBD1 might be the D (6 bases). Germline-derived CDR1 and CDR2 are MDHEN and SYDVKM. V lost 2 bases and J 4 bases, leaving 9 bases between the germline ends. This CDR3 region has 13 residues. Here the CDR3 reads CASSLGQKYEQYF. CDR3 sequence (DNA): TGTGCCAGCAGTTTAGGACAGAAGTACGAGCAGTACTTC.

The V gene is TRBV5-6, the J gene TRBJ2-3; TRBD1 matches at 7 bases. V lost 4 bases to trimming and J lost 0 bases; unmatched junction nucleotides: 5. CDR3 length: 15 residues. Looked up from germline, CDR1 is SGHDT and CDR2 is YYEEEE. CDR3: CASSPQGPSTDTQYF. DNA of the CDR3: TGTGCCAGCAGCCCACAGGGGCCTAGCACAGATACGCAGTATTTT.

The chain links TRBV7-9 to TRBJ1-5; the match to TRBD1 covers 7 bases. From germline, CDR1 is SEHNR and CDR2 FQNEAQ (reference sequence). The CDR3 runs to 15 residues. V dropped 5 bases and J dropped 4; count of bases not matched to a gene: 8. In DNA form, the CDR3 reads TGTGCCAGCAGCGAAGCCGGGACAGTGAATCAGCCCCAGCATTTT. This codes for CASSEAGTVNQPQHF.

The chain carries TRBV6-1 and TRBJ1-1, with 7 bases fitting TRBD1. Losses at the gene ends were 4 bases for V and 3 bases for J; bases not matched to a gene: 2. The germline CDR1 and CDR2 sequences are MNHNS and SASEGT. This CDR3 contains 13 residues. The CDR3 protein is CASSVDRDTEAFF. For the CDR3, the DNA is TGTGCCAGCAGTGTCGACAGGGACACTGAAGCTTTCTTT.

The gene calls are TRBV5-1 and TRBJ2-1; 9 bases line up with TRBD2. Losses at the gene ends were 0 bases for V and 4 bases for J; bases not matched to a gene: 23. The CDR3 length is 22 residues. Germline V gene data show CDR1 as SGHRS and CDR2 as YFSETQ. The CDR3 sequence: CASSLARFTGREGRRGYNEQFF. CDR3 sequence (DNA): TGCGCCAGCAGCTTGGCACGGTTCACGGGGCGGGAGGGCCGGAGGGGGTACAATGAGCAGTTCTTC.

The chain links TRBV5-1 to TRBJ1-3, with D perhaps TRBD1 (6 bases). CDR1 is SGHRS, CDR2 YFSETQ, per germline. CDR3 length equals 13 residues. Trimming cost V 4 bases and J 7 bases, with 12 bases left between them. This CDR3 is CASSPGQRNTIYF. The CDR3 nucleotides read TGCGCCAGCAGCCCTGGACAGAGGAACACCATATATTTT.

The chain is built from TRBV9 and TRBJ2-7; possible D gene TRBD1, 5 bases. The CDR3 extends over 15 amino acids. Germline V gene lookup returns CDR1 SGDLS and CDR2 YYNGEE. V was clipped by 2 bases and J by 1 base, with 13 bases between them. This chain's CDR3 is CASSVNPTASYEQYF. In DNA, the CDR3 is TGTGCCAGCAGCGTTAACCCGACAGCATCCTACGAGCAGTACTTC.

The chain carries TRBV9 and TRBJ2-3; TRBD2 is a possible D gene (6 bases). There are 14 residues in the CDR3. CDR1 SGDLS and CDR2 YYNGEE come from the germline V gene. V was pared by 3 bases and J by 0 bases, with 8 bases between. CDR3 loop: CASSEGGSTDTQYF. In DNA, the CDR3 is TGTGCCAGCAGCGAAGGAGGGAGCACAGATACGCAGTATTTT. Based on the CDR3 plus reference TRBV9 and TRBJ2-3, the full variable domain is DSGVTQTPKHLITATGQRVTLRCSPRSGDLSVYWYQQSLDQGLQFLIQYYNGEERAKGNILERFSAQQFPDLHSELNLSSLELGDSALYFCASSEGGSTDTQYFGPGTRLTVL.

The chain is built from TRBV11-1 and TRBJ1-1, with a weak D call TRBD1 (5 bases). CDR1 is SGHAT, CDR2 FQDESV, per germline (reference sequence). The CDR3 is made up of 14 amino acids. Trimming pared 1 base from V and 0 bases from J, leaving 6 bases between. This chain's CDR3 is CASSLETVNTEAFF. The CDR3, as DNA: TGTGCCAGCAGCTTAGAGACAGTGAACACTGAAGCTTTCTTT.

The rearrangement uses TRBV11-3 and TRBJ2-1; possibly TRBD1 for D (6 bases). Germline V CDR1 and CDR2: SGHNT, YENEEA. V was shortened by 5 bases and J by 3 bases, with 8 bases between the two germline ends. The CDR3 has 13 amino acids. CDR3 protein: CASSPDSYNEQFF. DNA for the CDR3: TGTGCCAGCAGCCCGGACAGCTACAATGAGCAGTTCTTC.

DNA of the CDR3: TGTGCCAGCAGTTTTGTCTTCCCGGGAGGGCCGAACACCGGGGAGCTGTTTTTT. It is translated as CASSFVFPGGPNTGELFF. The V and J genes are TRBV27 and TRBJ2-2; TRBD2 matches at 8 bases. V lost 3 bases, J lost 0 bases, and 9 bases stayed unmatched. Germline lookup yields CDR1 MNHEY and CDR2 SMNVEV (reference sequence). This CDR3 has 18 amino acids.

This chain joins TRBV6-5 and TRBJ2-2, with TRBD2 matching 8 bases. Germline V gene lookup returns CDR1 MNHEY and CDR2 SVGAGI. The CDR3 is 15 residues long. J lost 0 bases, V lost 7 bases, and 4 bases had no gene match. DNA for the CDR3: TGTGCCAGCACCCGTAGCGGGACGAACACCGGGGAGCTGTTTTTT. This sequence encodes CASTRSGTNTGELFF.

V is TRBV28 and J is TRBJ1-2; weak D call: TRBD1 (5 bases). The CDR3 is 14 residues long. The V gene's germline CDR1 is MDHEN and CDR2 SYDVKM. The V gene lost 7 bases and the J gene lost 2 bases, with 14 bases spanning the gap. DNA for the CDR3: TGTGCCAGCATAGTCGTGGGGGGAAACTATGGCTACACCTTC. This gives the protein CASIVVGGNYGYTF.

This clone came up once. CDR3 DNA: TGTGCCAGCAGCAAGAGATCCCTAACCTTCTCTGGAAACACCATATATTTT. Translated, it gives CASSKRSLTFSGNTIYF. The rearrangement uses TRBV7-6 and TRBJ1-3; D unclear. Trimming left V 5 bases short and J 0 bases short, with 17 bases between. Looked up from germline, CDR1 is SGHVS and CDR2 is FNYEAQ. The CDR3 is made up of 17 amino acids.

The chain is built from TRBV5-1 and TRBJ2-3; D is possibly TRBD1 (6 bases). The germline V and J ends were trimmed by 7 bases and 0 bases, with 15 bases remaining between them. The CDR3 is 15 residues long. The germline CDR1 and CDR2 sequences are SGHRS and YFSETQ. The CDR3 coding sequence is TGCGCCAGCCGTCCGGATGGACAGAGCACAGATACGCAGTATTTT. Translating gives CASRPDGQSTDTQYF.

The chain combines TRBV30 with TRBJ1-3; D gene unclear. CDR1 and CDR2 from the germline V gene are GTSNPN and SVGIG (reference sequence). Trimming stripped 0 bases from V and 7 bases from J, with 4 bases between. There are 11 residues in the CDR3. The CDR3 protein is CAWSVGNTIYF. The CDR3, as DNA: TGTGCCTGGAGTGTCGGGAACACCATATATTTT.